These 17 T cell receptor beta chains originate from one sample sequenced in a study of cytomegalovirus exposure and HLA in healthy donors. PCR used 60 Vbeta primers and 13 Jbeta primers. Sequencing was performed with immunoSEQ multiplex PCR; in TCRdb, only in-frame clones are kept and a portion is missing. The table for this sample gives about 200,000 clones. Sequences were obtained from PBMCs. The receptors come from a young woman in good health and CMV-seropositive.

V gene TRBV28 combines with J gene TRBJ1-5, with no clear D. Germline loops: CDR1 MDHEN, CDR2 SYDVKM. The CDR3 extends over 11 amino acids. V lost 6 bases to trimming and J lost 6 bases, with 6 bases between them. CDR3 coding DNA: TGTGCCAGCAGCAATAGTCAGCCCCAGCATTTT. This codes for CASSNSQPQHF.

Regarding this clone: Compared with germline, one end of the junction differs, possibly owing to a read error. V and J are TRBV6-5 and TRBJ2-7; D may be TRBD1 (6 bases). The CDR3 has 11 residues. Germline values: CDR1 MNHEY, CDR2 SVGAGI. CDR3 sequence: CASSYKGGHFF. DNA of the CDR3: TGTGCCAGCAGTTACAAAGGGGGACACTTCTTC.

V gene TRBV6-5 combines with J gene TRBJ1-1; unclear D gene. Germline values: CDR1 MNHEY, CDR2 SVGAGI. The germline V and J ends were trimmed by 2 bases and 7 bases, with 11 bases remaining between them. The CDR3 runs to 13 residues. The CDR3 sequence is CASSYVGRGEAFF. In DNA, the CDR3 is TGTGCCAGCAGTTACGTGGGTCGGGGTGAAGCTTTCTTT.

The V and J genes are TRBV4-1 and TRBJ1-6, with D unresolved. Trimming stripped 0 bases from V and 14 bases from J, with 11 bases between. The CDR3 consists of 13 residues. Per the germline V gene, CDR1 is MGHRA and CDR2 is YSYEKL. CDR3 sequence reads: CASSQDLARTLHF. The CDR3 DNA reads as TGCGCCAGCAGCCAAGATTTGGCCAGGACCCTCCACTTT.

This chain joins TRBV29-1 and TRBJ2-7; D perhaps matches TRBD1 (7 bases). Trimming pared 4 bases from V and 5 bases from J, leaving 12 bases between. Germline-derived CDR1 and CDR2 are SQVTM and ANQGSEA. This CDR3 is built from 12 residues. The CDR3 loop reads CSVGQGGHEQYF. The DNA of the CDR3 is TGCAGCGTTGGGCAGGGGGGTCACGAGCAGTACTTC.

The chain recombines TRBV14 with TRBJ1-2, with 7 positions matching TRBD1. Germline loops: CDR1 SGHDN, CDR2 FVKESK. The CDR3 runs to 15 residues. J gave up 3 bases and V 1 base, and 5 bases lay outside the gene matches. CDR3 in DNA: TGTGCCAGCAGCCAAGGCCGGGACAGCGACTATGGCTACACCTTC. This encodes CASSQGRDSDYGYTF.

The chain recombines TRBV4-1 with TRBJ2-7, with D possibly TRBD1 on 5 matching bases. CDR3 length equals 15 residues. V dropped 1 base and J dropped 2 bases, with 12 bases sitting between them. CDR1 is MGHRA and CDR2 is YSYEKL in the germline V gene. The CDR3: CASSQGQGVAYEQYF. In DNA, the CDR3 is TGCGCCAGCAGCCAAGGCCAGGGTGTTGCCTACGAGCAGTACTTC.

CDR3 coding DNA: TGTGCCAGCAGTCCTAATGGGGACAGCTCCTATCAGCCCCAGCATTTT. Protein sequence: CASSPNGDSSYQPQHF. The rearrangement links TRBV6-6 to TRBJ1-5; 7 bases are shared with TRBD1. This CDR3 spans 16 amino acids. Looked up from germline, CDR1 is MNHNY and CDR2 is SVGAGI (reference sequence). With V trimmed by 5 bases and J by 5 bases, 12 bases remained unmatched.

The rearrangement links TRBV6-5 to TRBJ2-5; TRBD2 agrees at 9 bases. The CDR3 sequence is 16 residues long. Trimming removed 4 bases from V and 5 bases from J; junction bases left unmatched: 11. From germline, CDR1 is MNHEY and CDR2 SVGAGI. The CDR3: CASSSSSGGLGETQYF. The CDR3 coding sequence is TGTGCCAGCAGTTCGAGTAGCGGGGGCTTGGGGGAGACCCAGTACTTC.

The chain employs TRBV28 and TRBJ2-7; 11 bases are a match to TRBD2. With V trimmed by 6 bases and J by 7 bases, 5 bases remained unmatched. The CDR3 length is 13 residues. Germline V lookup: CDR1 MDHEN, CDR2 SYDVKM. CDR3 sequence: CASSTSGSREQYF. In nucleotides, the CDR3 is TGTGCCAGCAGCACTAGCGGGAGTAGGGAGCAGTACTTC.

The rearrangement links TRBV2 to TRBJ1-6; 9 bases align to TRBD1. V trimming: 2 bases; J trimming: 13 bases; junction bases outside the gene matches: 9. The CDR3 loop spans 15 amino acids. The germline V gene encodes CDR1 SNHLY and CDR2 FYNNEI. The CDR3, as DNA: TGTGCCAGCAGTGAAAGGGGGACAGGGATGTCGCCCCTCCACTTT. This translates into CASSERGTGMSPLHF.

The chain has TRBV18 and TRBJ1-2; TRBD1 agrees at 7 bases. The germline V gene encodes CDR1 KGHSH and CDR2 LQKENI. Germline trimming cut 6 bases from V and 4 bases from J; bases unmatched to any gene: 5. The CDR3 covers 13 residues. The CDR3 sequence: CASSGGDSYGYTF. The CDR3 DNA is TGTGCCAGCTCCGGAGGGGACAGCTATGGCTACACCTTC. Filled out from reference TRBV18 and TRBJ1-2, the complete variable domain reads NAGVMQNPRHLVRRRGQEARLRCSPMKGHSHVYWYRQLPEEGLKFMVYLQKENIIDESGMPKERFSAEFPKEGPSILRIQQVVRGDSAAYFCASSGGDSYGYTFGSGTRLTVV.

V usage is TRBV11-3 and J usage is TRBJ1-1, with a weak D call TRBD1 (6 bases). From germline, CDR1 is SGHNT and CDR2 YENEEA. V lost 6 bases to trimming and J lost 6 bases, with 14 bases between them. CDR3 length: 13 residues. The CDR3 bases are TGTGCCAGCAGTATAGACAGGTGGGCTGAAGCTTTCTTT. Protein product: CASSIDRWAEAFF.

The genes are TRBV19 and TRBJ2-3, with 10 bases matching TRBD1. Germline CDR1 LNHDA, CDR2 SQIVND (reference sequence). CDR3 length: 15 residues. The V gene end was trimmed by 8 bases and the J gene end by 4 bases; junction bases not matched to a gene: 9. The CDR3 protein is CASEGGQGFPDTQYF. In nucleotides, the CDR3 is TGTGCCAGTGAGGGGGGACAGGGGTTCCCAGATACGCAGTATTTT.

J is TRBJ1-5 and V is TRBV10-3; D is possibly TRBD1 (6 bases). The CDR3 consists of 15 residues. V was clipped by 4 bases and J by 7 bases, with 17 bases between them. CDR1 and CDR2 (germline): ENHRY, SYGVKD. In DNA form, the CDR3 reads TGTGCCATCAGTGGGGGAAACAGGGCCGGCCAGCCCCAGCATTTT. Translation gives CAISGGNRAGQPQHF.

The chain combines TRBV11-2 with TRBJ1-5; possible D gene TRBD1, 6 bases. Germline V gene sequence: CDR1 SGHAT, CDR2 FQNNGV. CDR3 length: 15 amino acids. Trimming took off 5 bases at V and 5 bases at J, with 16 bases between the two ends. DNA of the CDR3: TGTGCCAGCAGCCTCCGGGGGGGGCTTGATCAGCCCCAGCATTTT. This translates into CASSLRGGLDQPQHF.

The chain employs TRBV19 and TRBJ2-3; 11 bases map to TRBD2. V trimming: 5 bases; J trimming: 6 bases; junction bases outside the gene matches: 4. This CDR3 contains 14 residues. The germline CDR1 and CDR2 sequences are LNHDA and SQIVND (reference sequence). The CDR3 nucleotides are TGTGCCAGTAGTGCACTAGCGGGGGCGGATACGCAGTATTTT. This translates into CASSALAGADTQYF.